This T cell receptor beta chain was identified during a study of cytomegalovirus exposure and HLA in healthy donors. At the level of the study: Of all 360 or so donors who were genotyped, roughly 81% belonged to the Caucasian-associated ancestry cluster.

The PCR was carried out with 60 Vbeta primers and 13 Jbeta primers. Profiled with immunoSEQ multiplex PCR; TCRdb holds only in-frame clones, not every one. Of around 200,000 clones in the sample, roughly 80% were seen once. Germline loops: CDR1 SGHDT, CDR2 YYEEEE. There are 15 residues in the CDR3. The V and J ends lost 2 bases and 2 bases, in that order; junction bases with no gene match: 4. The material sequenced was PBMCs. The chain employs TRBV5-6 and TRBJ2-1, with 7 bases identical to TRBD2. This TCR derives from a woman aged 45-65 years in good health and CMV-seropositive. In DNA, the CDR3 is TGTGCCAGCAGCTTAGGCGGGGGACCCTACAATGAGCAGTTCTTC. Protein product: CASSLGGGPYNEQFF.